A selection of T cell receptor beta chains follows, all from one sample in a study of OX40 agonist ivuxolimab in advanced cancers. Sequencing used immunoSEQ multiplex PCR; TCRdb keeps in-frame clones, though not all of them. The data show roughly 80,000 clones, around 90% seen once. Sequenced material: CD4+ or CD8+ T cells sorted from blood, taken in a trial of the OX40 agonist ivuxolimab. Receptors were obtained from an adult with an advanced solid tumor such as melanoma, head and neck, liver or kidney cancer. CDR3s include the opening cysteine and the closing phenylalanine or tryptophan. Fields, in order: clone size, D gene, V gene, J gene, CDR3 protein, CDR3 DNA. A D gene is named only where the DNA matches it firmly. Size is omitted from some rows. Given values are once, few, many or a class for expanded clones.

abundance: few; d_gene: -; v_gene: TRBV7-2; j_gene: TRBJ2-1; CDR3aa: CASSYMIRGNEQFF; CDR3nt: TGTGCCAGCAGCTACATGATTCGGGGCAATGAGCAGTTCTTC
abundance: -; d_gene: TRBD2; v_gene: TRBV4-3; j_gene: TRBJ2-3; CDR3aa: CASSQRSGGPDTQYF; CDR3nt: TGCGCCAGCAGCCAAAGGAGCGGGGGCCCAGATACGCAGTATTTT
abundance: -; d_gene: TRBD1; v_gene: TRBV5-1; j_gene: TRBJ1-1; CDR3aa: CASSVKTGGNTEAFF; CDR3nt: TGCGCCAGCAGCGTAAAGACAGGGGGTAACACTGAAGCTTTCTTT
abundance: -; d_gene: TRBD1; v_gene: TRBV18; j_gene: TRBJ2-6; CDR3aa: CASSPLQGATGANVLTF; CDR3nt: TGTGCCAGCTCACCGCTGCAGGGGGCCACTGGGGCCAACGTCCTGACTTTC
abundance: few; d_gene: -; v_gene: TRBV28; j_gene: TRBJ1-5; CDR3aa: CASSLRYQPQHF; CDR3nt: TGTGCCAGCAGTCTCCGGTATCAGCCCCAGCATTTT
abundance: -; d_gene: TRBD2; v_gene: TRBV4-1; j_gene: TRBJ2-7; CDR3aa: CASSQVRRGYTSYEQYF; CDR3nt: TGCGCCAGCAGCCAAGTTCGGCGGGGGTACACTTCCTACGAGCAGTACTTC
abundance: -; d_gene: -; v_gene: TRBV10-1; j_gene: TRBJ2-5; CDR3aa: CASSGRGGSRETQYF; CDR3nt: TGCGCCAGCAGTGGGAGGGGGGGATCGCGGGAGACCCAGTACTTC
abundance: -; d_gene: -; v_gene: TRBV18; j_gene: TRBJ1-5; CDR3aa: CASSPGTNQPQHF; CDR3nt: TGTGCCAGCTCACCAGGTACTAATCAGCCCCAGCATTTT
abundance: -; d_gene: -; v_gene: TRBV5-1; j_gene: TRBJ2-1; CDR3aa: CASSFGGNEQFF; CDR3nt: TGCGCCAGCAGCTTCGGTGGGAATGAGCAGTTCTTC
abundance: -; d_gene: -; v_gene: TRBV5-6; j_gene: TRBJ2-5; CDR3aa: CASSLRTWGVGAETQYF; CDR3nt: TGTGCCAGCAGCTTAAGGACTTGGGGAGTTGGGGCAGAGACCCAGTACTTC
abundance: -; d_gene: -; v_gene: TRBV6-5; j_gene: TRBJ2-1; CDR3aa: CASSPGSARRDEQFF; CDR3nt: TGTGCCAGCAGCCCCGGATCCGCAAGGAGGGATGAGCAGTTCTTC
abundance: -; d_gene: TRBD1; v_gene: TRBV5-1; j_gene: TRBJ2-1; CDR3aa: CASSLEGQVYNEQFF; CDR3nt: TGCGCCAGCAGCTTGGAGGGACAGGTCTACAATGAGCAGTTCTTC
abundance: few; d_gene: TRBD1; v_gene: TRBV2; j_gene: TRBJ1-3; CDR3aa: CASSRTGGTGNTIYF; CDR3nt: TGTGCCAGCAGTAGGACAGGGGGGACTGGAAACACCATATATTTT
abundance: -; d_gene: -; v_gene: TRBV11-2; j_gene: TRBJ1-4; CDR3aa: CASSITGTLNEKLFF; CDR3nt: TGTGCCAGCAGCATTACCGGGACCCTTAATGAAAAACTGTTTTTT
abundance: -; d_gene: -; v_gene: TRBV18; j_gene: TRBJ1-1; CDR3aa: CASSRWGGSLNTEAFF; CDR3nt: TGTGCCAGCTCACGTTGGGGAGGGTCCCTGAACACTGAAGCTTTCTTT
abundance: -; d_gene: -; v_gene: TRBV19; j_gene: TRBJ1-1; CDR3aa: CASSIGGEAFF; CDR3nt: TGTGCCAGTAGTATAGGAGGTGAAGCTTTCTTT
abundance: -; d_gene: -; v_gene: TRBV4-3; j_gene: TRBJ2-7; CDR3aa: CASSQEARTYEQYF; CDR3nt: TGCGCCAGCAGCCAGGAGGCTCGGACCTACGAGCAGTACTTC
abundance: once; d_gene: -; v_gene: TRBV6-5; j_gene: TRBJ1-2; CDR3aa: CASSPSGEGGYTF; CDR3nt: TGTGCCAGCAGCCCCAGCGGTGAAGGCGGCTACACCTTC
abundance: -; d_gene: TRBD1; v_gene: TRBV4-1; j_gene: TRBJ1-1; CDR3aa: CASSQAPGQGDTEAFF; CDR3nt: TGCGCCAGCAGCCAAGCACCGGGACAGGGGGACACTGAAGCTTTCTTT
abundance: -; d_gene: -; v_gene: TRBV7-2; j_gene: TRBJ1-1; CDR3aa: CASTRPLTEAFF; CDR3nt: TGTGCCAGCACCCGACCACTGACTGAAGCTTTCTTT
abundance: -; d_gene: TRBD2; v_gene: TRBV30; j_gene: TRBJ2-7; CDR3aa: CAWSPPGLAGSGEQYF; CDR3nt: TGTGCCTGGAGTCCCCCTGGACTAGCGGGAAGTGGCGAGCAGTACTTC
abundance: -; d_gene: TRBD1; v_gene: TRBV5-1; j_gene: TRBJ2-2; CDR3aa: CASSLGTGTDTGELFF; CDR3nt: TGCGCCAGCAGCTTGGGGACAGGAACGGACACCGGGGAGCTGTTTTTT
abundance: -; d_gene: -; v_gene: TRBV6-1; j_gene: TRBJ1-1; CDR3aa: CASNRAPGAQTEAFF; CDR3nt: TGTGCCAGCAACCGCGCCCCGGGGGCGCAAACTGAAGCTTTCTTT
abundance: once; d_gene: -; v_gene: TRBV9; j_gene: TRBJ2-3; CDR3aa: CASSFGGVSTDTQYF; CDR3nt: TGTGCCAGCAGCTTCGGGGGAGTTAGCACAGATACGCAGTATTTT
abundance: -; d_gene: TRBD1; v_gene: TRBV4-1; j_gene: TRBJ2-3; CDR3aa: CASSQQGANTDTQYF; CDR3nt: TGCGCCAGCAGCCAACAGGGGGCGAACACAGATACGCAGTATTTT
abundance: -; d_gene: -; v_gene: TRBV27; j_gene: TRBJ1-5; CDR3aa: CASSLKGNQPQHF; CDR3nt: TGTGCCAGCAGTTTAAAGGGGAATCAGCCCCAGCATTTT
abundance: -; d_gene: -; v_gene: TRBV30; j_gene: TRBJ2-7; CDR3aa: CAWSRGSYEQYF; CDR3nt: TGTGCCTGGAGTAGAGGCTCCTACGAGCAGTACTTC
abundance: -; d_gene: -; v_gene: TRBV19; j_gene: TRBJ1-5; CDR3aa: CASSIAGIPQPQHF; CDR3nt: TGTGCCAGTAGTATAGCAGGGATCCCCCAGCCCCAGCATTTT
abundance: -; d_gene: TRBD1; v_gene: TRBV28; j_gene: TRBJ1-2; CDR3aa: CASITGVGYGYTF; CDR3nt: TGTGCCAGCATCACAGGGGTGGGCTATGGCTACACCTTC
abundance: few; d_gene: TRBD2; v_gene: TRBV7-2; j_gene: TRBJ2-1; CDR3aa: CASSVRTSGFAYNEQFF; CDR3nt: TGTGCCAGCAGCGTGAGGACTAGCGGGTTCGCCTACAATGAGCAGTTCTTC
abundance: -; d_gene: -; v_gene: TRBV7-9; j_gene: TRBJ1-4; CDR3aa: CASSLGQGREKLFF; CDR3nt: TGTGCCAGCAGCTTGGGCCAGGGACGTGAAAAACTGTTTTTT
abundance: -; d_gene: -; v_gene: TRBV27; j_gene: TRBJ1-2; CDR3aa: CATRRVDDGYTF; CDR3nt: TGTGCCACCCGCCGCGTGGATGATGGCTACACCTTC
abundance: -; d_gene: -; v_gene: TRBV28; j_gene: TRBJ1-4; CDR3aa: CASTAGTNEKLFF; CDR3nt: TGTGCCAGCACGGCAGGGACTAATGAAAAACTGTTTTTT
abundance: -; d_gene: -; v_gene: TRBV28; j_gene: TRBJ2-7; CDR3aa: CASSLKWGEQYF; CDR3nt: TGTGCCAGCAGTTTAAAATGGGGCGAGCAGTACTTC
abundance: -; d_gene: TRBD2; v_gene: TRBV6-6; j_gene: TRBJ2-5; CDR3aa: CASRRGGGGETQYF; CDR3nt: TGTGCCAGCCGACGCGGGGGGGGCGGGGAGACCCAGTACTTC
abundance: -; d_gene: -; v_gene: TRBV7-2; j_gene: TRBJ2-7; CDR3aa: CASSVAVFGTPSYEQYF; CDR3nt: TGTGCCAGCAGCGTAGCGGTCTTCGGGACACCTTCCTACGAGCAGTACTTC